This T cell receptor beta chain was found in a study of blood T cell repertoires in COVID-19. Clones were read by immunoSEQ multiplex PCR, and TCRdb kept only the in-frame ones, dropping some. The sample consists of about 160,000 clones, 90% to 95% of them appearing once. Germline V gives CDR1 SGHRS, CDR2 YFSETQ. The CDR3 is 12 residues long. Trimming shortened V by 4 bases and J by 12 bases, and 14 bases separated the two germline ends. The sequenced sample consisted of peripheral blood. The chain joins TRBV5-1 to TRBJ2-1; D perhaps matches TRBD1 (6 bases). The receptor was derived from a woman aged 60-75 years with COVID-19, enrolled during active disease. The DNA of the CDR3 is TGCGCCAGCAGCGGAGCTGGGGGCTGGCAGTTCTTC. Translated, it gives CASSGAGGWQFF.